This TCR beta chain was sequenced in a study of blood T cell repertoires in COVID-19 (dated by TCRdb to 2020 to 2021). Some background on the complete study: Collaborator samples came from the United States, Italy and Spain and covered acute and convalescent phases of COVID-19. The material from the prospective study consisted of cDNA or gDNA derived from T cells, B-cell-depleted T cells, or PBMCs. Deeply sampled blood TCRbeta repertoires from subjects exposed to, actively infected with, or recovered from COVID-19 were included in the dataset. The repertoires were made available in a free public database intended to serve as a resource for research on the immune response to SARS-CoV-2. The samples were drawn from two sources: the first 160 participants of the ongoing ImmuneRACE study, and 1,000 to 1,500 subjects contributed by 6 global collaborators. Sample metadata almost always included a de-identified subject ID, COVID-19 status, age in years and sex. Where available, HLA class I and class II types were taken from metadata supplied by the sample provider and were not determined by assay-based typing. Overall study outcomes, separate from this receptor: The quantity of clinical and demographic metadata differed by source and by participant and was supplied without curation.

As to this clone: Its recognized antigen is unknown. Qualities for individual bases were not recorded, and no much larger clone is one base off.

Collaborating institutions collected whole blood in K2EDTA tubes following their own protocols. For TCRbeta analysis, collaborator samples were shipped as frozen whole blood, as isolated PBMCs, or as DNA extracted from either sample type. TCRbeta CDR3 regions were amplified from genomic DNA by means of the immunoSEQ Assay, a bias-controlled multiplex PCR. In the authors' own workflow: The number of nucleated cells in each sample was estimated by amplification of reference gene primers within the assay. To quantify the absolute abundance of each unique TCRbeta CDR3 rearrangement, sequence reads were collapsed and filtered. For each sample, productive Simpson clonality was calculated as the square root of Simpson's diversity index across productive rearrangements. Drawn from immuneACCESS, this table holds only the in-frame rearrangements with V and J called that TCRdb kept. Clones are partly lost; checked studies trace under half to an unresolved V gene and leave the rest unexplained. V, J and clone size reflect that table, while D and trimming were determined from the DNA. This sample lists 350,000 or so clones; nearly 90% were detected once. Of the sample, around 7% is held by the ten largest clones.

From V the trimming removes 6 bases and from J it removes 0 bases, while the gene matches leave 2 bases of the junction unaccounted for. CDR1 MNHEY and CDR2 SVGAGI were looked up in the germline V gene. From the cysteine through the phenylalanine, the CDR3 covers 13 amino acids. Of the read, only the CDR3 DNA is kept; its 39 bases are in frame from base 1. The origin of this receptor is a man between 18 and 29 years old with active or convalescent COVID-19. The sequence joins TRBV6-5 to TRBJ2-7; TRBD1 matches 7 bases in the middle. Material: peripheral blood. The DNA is TGTGCCAGCAGGGGGGACAGCTCCTACGAGCAGTACTTC. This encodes CASRGDSSYEQYF.